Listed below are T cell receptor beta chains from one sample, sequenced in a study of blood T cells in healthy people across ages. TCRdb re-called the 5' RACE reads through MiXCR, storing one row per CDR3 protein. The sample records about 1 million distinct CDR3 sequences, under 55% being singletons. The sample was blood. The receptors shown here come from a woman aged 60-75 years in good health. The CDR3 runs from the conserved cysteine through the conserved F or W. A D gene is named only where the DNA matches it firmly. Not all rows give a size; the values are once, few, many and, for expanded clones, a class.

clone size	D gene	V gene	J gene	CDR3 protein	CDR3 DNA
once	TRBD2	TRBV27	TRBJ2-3	CASRPLRTSGGTDTQYF	TGTGCCAGCAGACCCCTTCGGACTAGCGGGGGCACAGATACGCAGTATTTT
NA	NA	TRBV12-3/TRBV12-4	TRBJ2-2	CASRGTANTGELFF	TGTGCCAGCAGGGGGACTGCGAACACCGGGGAGCTGTTTTTT
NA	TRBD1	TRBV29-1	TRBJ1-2	CSVWDRVNGGYTF	TGCAGCGTCTGGGACAGGGTGAATGGTGGCTACACCTTC
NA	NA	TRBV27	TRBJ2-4	CASSFDEMGAKNIQYF	TGTGCCAGCAGTTTCGATGAGATGGGTGCCAAAAACATTCAGTACTTC
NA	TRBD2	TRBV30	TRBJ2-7	CAWSAGLAGYEQYF	TGTGCCTGGAGCGCGGGACTAGCGGGTTACGAGCAGTACTTC
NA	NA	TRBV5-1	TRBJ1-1	CASSPGRGFEAFF	TGCGCCAGCAGCCCCGGACGTGGGTTTGAAGCTTTCTTT
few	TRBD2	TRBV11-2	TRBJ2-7	CASSLSTSGGKSYEQYF	TGTGCCAGCAGCTTATCGACTAGCGGGGGAAAGTCCTACGAGCAGTACTTC
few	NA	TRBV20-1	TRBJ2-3	CSAPRDVDSTDTQYF	TGCAGTGCTCCCCGGGACGTCGATAGCACAGATACGCAGTATTTT
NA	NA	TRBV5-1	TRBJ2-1	CASSSGAGLDEQFF	TGCGCCAGCAGCTCGGGGGCAGGTCTAGATGAGCAGTTCTTC
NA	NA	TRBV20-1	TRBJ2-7	CSARDSFASSEYEQYF	TGCAGTGCTAGAGATAGTTTCGCGAGTAGCGAGTACGAGCAGTACTTC
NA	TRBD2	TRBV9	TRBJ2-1	CASSVGNSGSYEQFF	TGTGCCAGCAGCGTAGGTAATAGCGGGAGCTATGAGCAGTTCTTC
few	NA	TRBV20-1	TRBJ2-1	CSALYRGETSGFYNEQFF	TGCAGTGCTTTATACAGGGGGGAGACTAGCGGTTTCTACAATGAGCAGTTCTTC
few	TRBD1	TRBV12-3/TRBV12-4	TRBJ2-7	CASSHGTAVVDEQYF	TGTGCCAGCAGTCACGGGACAGCGGTTGTTGACGAGCAGTACTTC
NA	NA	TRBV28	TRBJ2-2	CASSFYVNTGELFF	TGTGCCAGCAGTTTTTACGTTAACACCGGGGAGCTGTTTTTT
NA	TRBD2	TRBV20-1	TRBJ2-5	CSAITSGSLETQYF	TGCAGTGCTATAACTAGCGGGAGTCTGGAGACCCAGTACTTC
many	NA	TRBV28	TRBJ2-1	CASSWTEYNEQFF	TGTGCCAGCAGTTGGACAGAGTACAATGAGCAGTTCTTC